Following are 25 T cell receptor beta chains from one sample sequenced in a study of T cell responses to AZD1222 COVID-19 vaccine. Data came from immunoSEQ multiplex PCR; TCRdb stores just in-frame clones and leaves some out. In the table there are over 120,000 clones, about 86% of which are singletons. The sample consisted of peripheral blood, taken 28 days after the second AZD1222 dose. Receptor source: an adult who received the AZD1222 COVID-19 vaccine.

The rearrangement uses TRBV7-6 and TRBJ2-1; TRBD2 agrees at 9 bases. V lost 7 bases to trimming and J lost 7 bases; unmatched junction nucleotides: 11. The CDR3 runs 15 residues. Germline V lookup: CDR1 SGHVS, CDR2 FNYEAQ. The CDR3: CASTYGGSGSNEQFF. In DNA, the CDR3 is TGTGCCAGCACCTACGGGGGTAGCGGGAGTAATGAGCAGTTCTTC.

V usage is TRBV5-5 and J usage is TRBJ1-4, with D perhaps matching TRBD1 (5 bases). This CDR3 comprises 16 residues. Trimming stripped 6 bases from V and 7 bases from J, with 22 bases between. CDR1 SGHKS and CDR2 YYEKEE come from the germline V gene (reference sequence). DNA of the CDR3: TGTGCCAGCACCCTCCAGGGCAGTTCCTTTACTGAAAAACTGTTTTTT. Its protein is CASTLQGSSFTEKLFF.

The chain uses TRBV5-1 and TRBJ1-2, with D possibly being TRBD1 (5 bases). Trimming left V 4 bases short and J 4 bases short, with 17 bases between. From germline, CDR1 is SGHRS and CDR2 YFSETQ. The CDR3 length is 15 residues. CDR3 protein: CASSADEGSSYGYTF. In nucleotides, the CDR3 is TGCGCCAGCAGCGCGGACGAGGGGTCCTCCTATGGCTACACCTTC.

In the case of this clone: Mismatch with germline at one junction end may stem from a read error. This chain connects TRBV5-1 to TRBJ2-7; a weak D match, TRBD1 (5 bases). CDR1 is SGHRS, CDR2 YFSETQ, per germline. The CDR3 totals 12 residues. CDR3 in DNA: TGCGCCAGCAGCTTGGAGTTGGGGCCCCATCACTTC. Translating gives CASSLELGPHHF.

This chain joins TRBV24-1 and TRBJ1-1; TRBD1 aligns across 9 bases. The germline V gene has CDR1 KGHDR and CDR2 SFDVKD. Unmatched junction bases numbered 6, after V lost 3 bases and J lost 5 bases. The CDR3 has 15 amino acids. The DNA of the CDR3 is TGTGCCACCAGTGATGGGGACAGGGAAAGAACTGAAGCTTTCTTT. Its protein is CATSDGDRERTEAFF.

The chain joins TRBV3-1 (or the pseudogene TRBV3-2) to TRBJ2-1, with a possible D match to TRBD2 (7 bases). Germline CDR1 reads LGHDT; CDR2 reads YNNKEL (reference sequence). Trimming took 4 bases from V and 9 from J, leaving 13 bases between them. This CDR3 has 13 residues. The CDR3 region has the DNA TGTGCCAGCAGCCTTATAGGGGGGGCTGAGCAGTTCTTC. Residues: CASSLIGGAEQFF.

CDR3 nucleotides: TGTGCCAGCAGTGACATATCCTTGGGGGCCAACGTCCTGACTTTC. It yields the protein CASSDISLGANVLTF. The V call is TRBV25-1, the J call TRBJ2-6; D gene uncertain. V was pared by 3 bases and J by 4 bases, with 10 bases between. CDR1 and CDR2 (germline): MGHDK, SYGVNS. This CDR3 contains 15 residues.

This clone appeared a single time. The chain has TRBV20-1 and TRBJ2-1; 10 nucleotides line up with TRBD2. V shed 3 bases and J 6 bases; nucleotides not matched to a gene: 5. CDR1 and CDR2 (germline): DFQATT, SNEGSKA (reference sequence). The CDR3 extends over 14 amino acids. The DNA for the CDR3 is TGCAGTGCTAGTCTAGCGGGAGCTTCCAATGAGCAGTTCTTC. Its protein is CSASLAGASNEQFF.

This clone was observed a few times. This rearrangement joins TRBV10-3 to TRBJ1-2; 7 nucleotides align to TRBD1. The CDR3 has 16 residues. Trimming removed 7 bases from V and 4 bases from J; junction bases left unmatched: 15. The germline CDR1 and CDR2 sequences are ENHRY and SYGVKD. As DNA, the CDR3 is TGTGCCATCAACGGATTTGGGTCGGGACAGATCTATGGCTACACCTTC. Translating it yields CAINGFGSGQIYGYTF.

This chain connects TRBV2 to TRBJ2-5; a possible D gene is TRBD2 (6 bases). Germline V gives CDR1 SNHLY, CDR2 FYNNEI. V lost 7 bases to trimming and J lost 6 bases, with 18 bases between them. The CDR3 runs 14 residues. Here the CDR3 reads CASKVTSPSQTQYF. CDR3 sequence (DNA): TGTGCCAGCAAAGTAACTAGCCCCTCGCAGACCCAGTACTTC.

This clone was seen once. CDR3 nucleotide sequence: TGTGCCAGCAGTTACTCCCTACAGGGTTCCTATGGCTACACCTTC. Protein product: CASSYSLQGSYGYTF. This chain links TRBV6-5 with TRBJ1-2; possible D gene TRBD1, 6 bases. This CDR3 spans 15 amino acids. Deletions cut 0 bases from V and 4 bases from J, with 12 bases between. Germline V gives CDR1 MNHEY, CDR2 SVGAGI.

The chain couples TRBV7-9 to TRBJ1-1; possibly TRBD1 for D (5 bases). Trimming cost V 1 base and J 9 bases, with 18 bases left between them. CDR1 is SEHNR and CDR2 is FQNEAQ in the germline V gene (reference sequence). The CDR3 spans 15 residues. In DNA, the CDR3 is TGTGCCAGCAGCTTAGAGGGGTTGGCACCTGAGAAAGCTTTCTTT. It encodes CASSLEGLAPEKAFF.

The CDR3 sequence: CASRGQGYEKLFF. The CDR3 region has the DNA TGTGCCAGCCGAGGACAGGGGTATGAAAAACTGTTTTTT. V usage is TRBV19 and J usage is TRBJ1-4; 9 nucleotides agree with TRBD1. Germline CDR1 is LNHDA and CDR2 is SQIVND (reference sequence). The CDR3 spans 13 residues. V lost 9 bases to trimming and J lost 6 bases; unmatched junction nucleotides: 5.

The chain is built from TRBV9 and TRBJ2-3; no reliable D call. V was pared by 0 bases and J by 0 bases, with 8 bases between. This CDR3 is 15 amino acids long. CDR1 is SGDLS and CDR2 is YYNGEE in the germline V gene. CDR3 DNA sequence: TGTGCCAGCAGCGTAGACGGACCAAGCACAGATACGCAGTATTTT. It is translated as CASSVDGPSTDTQYF.

The V call is TRBV25-1, the J call TRBJ1-1; D gene ambiguous. The CDR3 sequence is 11 residues long. CDR1 MGHDK and CDR2 SYGVNS come from the germline V gene. V shed 3 bases and J shed 12 bases, with 11 bases lying between them. DNA of the CDR3: TGTGCCAGCAGTGACTTCGTAACCTCTTTCTTT. This codes for CASSDFVTSFF. The full variable domain, with the rest looked up from reference TRBV25-1 and TRBJ1-1, is EADIYQTPRYLVIGTGKKITLECSQTMGHDKMYWYQQDPGMELHLIHYSYGVNSTEKGDLSSESTVSRIRTEHFPLTLESARPSHTSQYLCASSDFVTSFFGQGTRLTVV.

The chain couples TRBV7-9 to TRBJ1-2; no definite D call. The CDR3 has 15 residues. The germline V gene encodes CDR1 SEHNR and CDR2 FQNEAQ (reference sequence). Deletions cut 3 bases from V and 4 bases from J, with 15 bases between. CDR3 DNA sequence: TGTGCCAGCAGCTTCAATCAAGGGAAGGTCTATGGCTACACCTTC. Its protein is CASSFNQGKVYGYTF.

This clone was seen a handful of times. CDR3 in amino acids: CASSLGSPYNEQFF. For the CDR3, the DNA is TGTGCCAGCAGTTTAGGGAGTCCCTACAATGAGCAGTTCTTC. The chain links TRBV27 to TRBJ2-1; a weak D match, TRBD2 (5 bases). Deletions cut 2 bases from V and 2 bases from J, with 7 bases between. CDR3 length: 14 amino acids. Per the germline V gene, CDR1 is MNHEY and CDR2 is SMNVEV (reference sequence).

The gene calls are TRBV7-6 and TRBJ2-2; D uncertain. The CDR3 extends over 13 amino acids. CDR1 and CDR2 from the germline V gene are SGHVS and FNYEAQ. V lost 2 bases and J lost 8, with 9 bases in between. CDR3 nucleotides: TGTGCCAGCAGCTTAAAAATTGGGGGGGAGCTGTTTTTT. This codes for CASSLKIGGELFF.

In DNA, the CDR3 is TGTGCCAGCAGCGGACAGGGGAGCGGAAACACCATATATTTT. Residues: CASSGQGSGNTIYF. The chain combines TRBV11-3 with TRBJ1-3; TRBD1 matches 9 bases. In germline, CDR1 is SGHNT, CDR2 YENEEA. This CDR3 is built from 14 residues. Unmatched junction bases numbered 3, after V lost 5 bases and J lost 4 bases.

The chain carries TRBV5-1 and TRBJ1-6, with D uncertain. Germline CDR1 is SGHRS and CDR2 is YFSETQ. Trimming removed 0 bases at V and 7 bases at J, with 8 bases between. The CDR3 has 14 residues. The CDR3 DNA reads TGCGCCAGCAGCTTGGACGCAGCAAATTCACCCCTCCACTTT. Translated: CASSLDAANSPLHF.

This sequence joins TRBV15 and TRBJ2-7; perhaps D is TRBD1 or TRBD2 (5 bases each). The V and J ends lost 5 bases and 3 bases respectively, with 17 bases between them. CDR3 size: 15 residues. Germline lookup yields CDR1 LNHNV and CDR2 YYDKDF (reference sequence). In DNA form, the CDR3 reads TGTGCCACCAGCCCCTGGGCCGAGGGGAGCTACGAGCAGTACTTC. Its translation: CATSPWAEGSYEQYF.

The chain uses TRBV18 and TRBJ1-6, with 8 bases matching TRBD1. The CDR3 is 21 residues long. The germline CDR1 and CDR2 sequences are KGHSH and LQKENI. Trimming took 3 bases from V and 0 from J; bases not matched to a gene: 16. The CDR3 loop is CASSPSPRTGPVGSYNSPLHF. DNA for the CDR3: TGTGCCAGCTCACCCAGTCCCAGGACAGGGCCGGTTGGCTCCTATAATTCACCCCTCCACTTT.

The sample holds a few counts of this clone. The J gene is TRBJ2-2, the V gene TRBV5-4, with a tentative D call TRBD1 (6 bases). This CDR3 is 15 amino acids long. Germline V gives CDR1 SGHNT, CDR2 YYREEE (reference sequence). The V gene lost 3 bases and the J gene lost 2 bases, with 11 bases spanning the gap. CDR3 in DNA: TGTGCCAGCAGCTCCAGGGACAAAAACACCGGGGAGCTGTTTTTT. This gives the protein CASSSRDKNTGELFF.

The chain joins TRBV19 to TRBJ1-2; D remains ambiguous. The CDR3 is 14 residues long. The V gene lost 5 bases and the J gene lost 0 bases, with 10 bases spanning the gap. Germline CDR1 is LNHDA and CDR2 is SQIVND (reference sequence). Here the CDR3 DNA reads TGTGCCAGTAGTGTCGTTAACGCTAACTATGGCTACACCTTC. Amino acids: CASSVVNANYGYTF.

The gene calls are TRBV7-2 and TRBJ1-6; D is possibly TRBD1 (6 bases). From germline, CDR1 is SGHTA and CDR2 FQGNSA. This CDR3 spans 13 amino acids. The V and J ends lost 4 bases and 7 bases respectively, with 8 bases between them. This CDR3 is CASSYQGNSPLHF. The CDR3 DNA reads TGTGCCAGCAGCTATCAGGGGAATTCACCCCTCCACTTT.